The 9 T cell receptor beta chains below were found in one sample sequenced in a study of T cell changes during pregnancy in multiple sclerosis. Method: immunoSEQ multiplex PCR; TCRdb's copy keeps in-frame clones and lacks some. The data contain about 85,000 clones, just over 90% of them singletons. Sequencing used peripheral blood, obtained in the first trimester of pregnancy. The receptor set was obtained from a female donor with multiple sclerosis, enrolled in a pregnancy study.

The chain is built from TRBV19 and TRBJ1-5; D possibly corresponds to TRBD1 (5 bases). CDR1 and CDR2 (germline): LNHDA, SQIVND (reference sequence). The CDR3 spans 15 residues. Trimming shortened V by 5 bases and J by 11 bases, and 22 bases separated the two germline ends. The CDR3 here is CASSSLGGLPSAQHF. CDR3 coding DNA: TGTGCCAGTAGTTCCCTGGGGGGACTACCCTCAGCCCAGCATTTT.

V is TRBV5-5 and J is TRBJ2-6; possible D gene TRBD2, 7 bases. This CDR3 region has 15 residues. The V end was cut by 5 bases, the J end by 3 bases, with 12 bases between. Germline V gives CDR1 SGHKS, CDR2 YYEKEE (reference sequence). CDR3 coding DNA: TGTGCCAGCAGTAGGGGGGGGCTTGGGGCCAACGTCCTGACTTTC. Encoded protein: CASSRGGLGANVLTF.

This chain uses TRBV19 with TRBJ2-7, with 9 bases fitting TRBD1. CDR1 is LNHDA, CDR2 SQIVND, per germline (reference sequence). This CDR3 has 17 residues. V shed 9 bases, J shed 4 bases, and the junction held 19 bases outside the gene matches. The CDR3 nucleotides are TGTGCCAGCACAGCCCACAAATCCGGGACAGGGCGATACGAGCAGTACTTC. This codes for CASTAHKSGTGRYEQYF.

This chain links TRBV5-1 with TRBJ2-1; D may be TRBD1 (6 bases). This CDR3 comprises 16 residues. V lost 4 bases to trimming and J lost 3 bases, with 17 bases between them. Per the germline V gene, CDR1 is SGHRS and CDR2 is YFSETQ. Here the CDR3 reads CASSSAGDTNYNEQFF. CDR3 in DNA: TGCGCCAGCAGCAGTGCCGGGGACACCAACTACAATGAGCAGTTCTTC.

The chain couples TRBV27 to TRBJ2-1; 9 bases map to TRBD2. The junction had 11 bases not matched to a gene; V was cut back by 3 bases and J by 8 bases. From germline, CDR1 is MNHEY and CDR2 SMNVEV (reference sequence). The CDR3 consists of 16 residues. The CDR3 is CASSFSGRGGFYEQFF. CDR3 bases: TGTGCCAGCAGTTTTTCGGGGCGGGGGGGATTCTATGAGCAGTTCTTC.

This clone was seen once. The CDR3 DNA sequence: TGCGCCAGCAGTGCGGGCGGGGCAGCACAACAAGCTTTCTTT. Its protein is CASSAGGAAQQAFF. The chain uses TRBV10-1 and TRBJ1-1, with a possible D match to TRBD1 (5 bases). CDR3 length: 14 residues. Germline-derived CDR1 and CDR2 are WNHNN and SYGVQD (reference sequence). V shed 4 bases and J shed 9 bases, with 18 bases lying between them.

The rearrangement links TRBV27 to TRBJ2-3; TRBD2 matches 12 bases. Losses at the gene ends were 10 bases for V and 3 bases for J; bases not matched to a gene: 11. The CDR3 runs 16 residues. Germline-derived CDR1 and CDR2 are MNHEY and SMNVEV (reference sequence). The CDR3 spells CATSATTSGGTDTQYF. The DNA for the CDR3 is TGTGCCACCTCGGCCACCACTAGCGGGGGGACAGATACGCAGTATTTT.

This chain links TRBV7-9 with TRBJ2-1, with 11 bases matching TRBD2. Germline CDR1 and CDR2: SEHNR and FQNEAQ (reference sequence). The CDR3 runs 15 residues. V shed 4 bases and J 9 bases; nucleotides not matched to a gene: 8. This CDR3 is CASSSPSGGSGEQFF. The CDR3 nucleotides are TGTGCCAGCAGCTCACCTAGCGGGGGGAGTGGTGAGCAGTTCTTC.

V usage is TRBV28 and J usage is TRBJ1-6; 7 positions match TRBD1. Trimming at V came to 6 bases and at J to 9 bases, leaving 14 bases not matched to a gene. There are 16 residues in the CDR3. Germline V gene data show CDR1 as MDHEN and CDR2 as SYDVKM. The CDR3 region has the DNA TGTGCCAGCAGCCCCGGGAGGGGGCTAAGGAGTTCACCCCTCCACTTT. Residues: CASSPGRGLRSSPLHF.